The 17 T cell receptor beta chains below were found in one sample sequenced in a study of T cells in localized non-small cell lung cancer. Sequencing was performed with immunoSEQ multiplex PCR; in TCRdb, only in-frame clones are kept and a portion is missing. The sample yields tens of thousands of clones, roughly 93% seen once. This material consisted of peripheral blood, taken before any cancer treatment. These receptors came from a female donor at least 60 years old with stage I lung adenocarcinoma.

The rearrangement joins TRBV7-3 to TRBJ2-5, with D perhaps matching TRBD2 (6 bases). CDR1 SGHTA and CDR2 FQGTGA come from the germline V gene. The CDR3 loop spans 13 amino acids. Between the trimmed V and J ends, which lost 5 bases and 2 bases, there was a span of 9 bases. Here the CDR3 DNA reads TGTGCCAGCAGCCTCGGGGGACAAGAGACCCAGTACTTC. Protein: CASSLGGQETQYF.

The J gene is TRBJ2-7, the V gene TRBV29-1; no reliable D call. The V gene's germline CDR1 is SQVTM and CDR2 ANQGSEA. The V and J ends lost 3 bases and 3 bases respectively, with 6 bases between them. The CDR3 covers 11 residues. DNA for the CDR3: TGCAGCGTTGAGCATAGCTACGAGCAGTACGTC. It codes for CSVEHSYEQYV.

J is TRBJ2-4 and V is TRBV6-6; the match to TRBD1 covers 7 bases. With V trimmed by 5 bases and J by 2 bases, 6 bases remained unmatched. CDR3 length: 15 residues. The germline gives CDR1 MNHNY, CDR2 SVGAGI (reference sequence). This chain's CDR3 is CASSKSTGTKNIQYF. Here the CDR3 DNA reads TGTGCCAGCAGTAAGTCGACAGGGACCAAAAACATTCAGTACTTC.

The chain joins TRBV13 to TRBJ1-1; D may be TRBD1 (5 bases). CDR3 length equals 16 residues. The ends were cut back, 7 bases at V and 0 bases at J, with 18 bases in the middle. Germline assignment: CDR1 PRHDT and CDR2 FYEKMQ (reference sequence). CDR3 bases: TGTGCCAGCACCATTCGGGGGGGGAAAATGAACACTGAAGCTTTCTTT. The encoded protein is CASTIRGGKMNTEAFF.

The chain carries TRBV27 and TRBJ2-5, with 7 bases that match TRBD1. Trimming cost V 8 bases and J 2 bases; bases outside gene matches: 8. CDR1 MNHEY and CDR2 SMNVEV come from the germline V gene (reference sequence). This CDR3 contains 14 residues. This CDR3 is CASGGTALQETQYF. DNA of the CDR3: TGTGCCAGCGGTGGGACAGCCCTTCAAGAGACCCAGTACTTC.

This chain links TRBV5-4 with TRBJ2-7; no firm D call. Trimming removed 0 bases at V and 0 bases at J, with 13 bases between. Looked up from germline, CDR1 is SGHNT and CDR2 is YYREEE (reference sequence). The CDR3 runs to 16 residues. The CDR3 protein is CASSLDARPRSYEQYV. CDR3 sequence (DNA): TGTGCCAGCAGCTTGGACGCACGGCCCCGCTCCTACGAGCAGTACGTC.

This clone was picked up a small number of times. CDR3 in DNA: TGCGCCAGCAGCTTGGAGGATAACTATGGCTACACCTTC. It codes for CASSLEDNYGYTF. The genes are TRBV5-1 and TRBJ1-2; D is uncertain. The V end was cut by 0 bases, the J end by 1 base, with 4 bases between. Per the germline V gene, CDR1 is SGHRS and CDR2 is YFSETQ. The CDR3 covers 13 residues.

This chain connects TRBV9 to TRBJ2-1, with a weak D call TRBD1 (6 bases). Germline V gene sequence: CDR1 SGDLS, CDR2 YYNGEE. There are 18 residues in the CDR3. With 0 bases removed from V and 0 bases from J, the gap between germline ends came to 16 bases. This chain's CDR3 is CASSVGQGRIFSYNEQFF. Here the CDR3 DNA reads TGTGCCAGCAGCGTAGGGCAGGGGCGAATTTTCTCCTACAATGAGCAGTTCTTC.

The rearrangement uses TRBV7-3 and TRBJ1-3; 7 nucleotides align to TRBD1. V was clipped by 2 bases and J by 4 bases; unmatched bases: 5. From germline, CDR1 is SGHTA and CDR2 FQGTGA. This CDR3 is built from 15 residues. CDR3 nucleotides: TGTGCCAGCAGCTTATCCCCGACAGGGGGAAACACCATATATTTT. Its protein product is CASSLSPTGGNTIYF.

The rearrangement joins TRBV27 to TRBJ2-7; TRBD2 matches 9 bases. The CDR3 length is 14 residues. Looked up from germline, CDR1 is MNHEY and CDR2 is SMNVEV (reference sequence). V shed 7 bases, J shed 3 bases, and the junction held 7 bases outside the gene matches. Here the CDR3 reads CASTRAGGDYEQYF. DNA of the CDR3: TGTGCCAGCACCCGAGCGGGGGGCGACTACGAGCAGTACTTC.

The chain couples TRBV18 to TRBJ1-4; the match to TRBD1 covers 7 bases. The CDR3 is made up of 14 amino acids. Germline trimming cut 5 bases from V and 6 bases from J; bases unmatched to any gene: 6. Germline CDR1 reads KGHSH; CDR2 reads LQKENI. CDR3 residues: CASSFTGAYEKLFF. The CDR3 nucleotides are TGTGCCAGCTCATTCACAGGGGCCTATGAAAAACTGTTTTTT.

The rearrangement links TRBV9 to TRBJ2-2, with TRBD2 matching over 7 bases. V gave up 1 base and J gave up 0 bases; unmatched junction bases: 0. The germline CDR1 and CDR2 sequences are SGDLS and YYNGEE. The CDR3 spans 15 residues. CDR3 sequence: CASSVLAANTGELFF. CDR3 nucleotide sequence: TGTGCCAGCAGCGTACTAGCGGCGAACACCGGGGAGCTGTTTTTT.

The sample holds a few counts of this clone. CDR3 region: CSVEVWESSYNEQFF. CDR3 coding DNA: TGCAGCGTTGAAGTATGGGAGAGCTCCTACAATGAGCAGTTCTTC. This rearrangement joins TRBV29-1 to TRBJ2-1, with D possibly matching TRBD2 (5 bases). CDR1 is SQVTM, CDR2 ANQGSEA, per germline. CDR3 length: 15 amino acids. Trimming removed 1 base at V and 0 bases at J, with 10 bases between.

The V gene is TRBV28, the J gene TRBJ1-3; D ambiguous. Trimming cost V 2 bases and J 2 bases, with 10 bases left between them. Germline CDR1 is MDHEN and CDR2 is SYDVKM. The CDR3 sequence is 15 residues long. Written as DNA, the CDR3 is TGTGCCAGCAGTTTAGCCTCCCCCCCTGGAAACACCATATATTTT. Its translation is CASSLASPPGNTIYF.

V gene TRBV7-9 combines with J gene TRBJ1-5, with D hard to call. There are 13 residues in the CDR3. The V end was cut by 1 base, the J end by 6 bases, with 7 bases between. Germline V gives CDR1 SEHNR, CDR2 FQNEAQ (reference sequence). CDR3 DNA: TGTGCCAGCAGCTTAGATGGAGTTCAGCCCCAGCATTTT. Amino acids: CASSLDGVQPQHF.

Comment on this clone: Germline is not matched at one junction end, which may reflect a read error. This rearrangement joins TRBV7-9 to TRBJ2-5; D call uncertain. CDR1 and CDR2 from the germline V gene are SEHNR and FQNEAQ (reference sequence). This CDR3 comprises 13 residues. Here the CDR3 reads CASSTRPPSFSDF. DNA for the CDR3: TGTGCCAGCAGCACGCGGCCACCGTCCTTTTCGGACTTC.

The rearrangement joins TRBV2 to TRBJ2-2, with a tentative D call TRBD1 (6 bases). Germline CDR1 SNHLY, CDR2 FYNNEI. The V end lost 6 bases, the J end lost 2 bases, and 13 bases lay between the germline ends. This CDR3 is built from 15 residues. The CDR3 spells CASRPGTLNTGELFF. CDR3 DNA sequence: TGTGCCAGCAGACCCGGGACACTTAACACCGGGGAGCTGTTTTTT. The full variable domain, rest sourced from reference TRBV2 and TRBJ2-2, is EPEVTQTPSHQVTQMGQEVILRCVPISNHLYFYWYRQILGQKVEFLVSFYNNEISEKSEIFDDQFSVERPDGSNFTLKIRSTKLEDSAMYFCASRPGTLNTGELFFGEGSRLTVL.